This T cell receptor beta chain was found in a study of CD8 T cells in ankylosing spondylitis. Study-wide findings and caveats: As reported, disease-linked clones showed significant enrichment in matched ankylosing spondylitis synovial fluid.

One entry per CDR3 protein results from TCRdb running MiXCR on the 5' RACE reads. The sample carries 200,000 to 250,000 distinct CDR3 sequences, roughly 26% recorded once. Details on this clonotype: Its antigen remains unidentified.

The germline CDR1 and CDR2 sequences are DFQATT and SNEGSKA (reference sequence). CDR3 length: 12 amino acids. The V and J ends lost 6 bases and 1 base respectively, with 9 bases between them. Input material: blood, either unsorted or a sorted T cell fraction (not recorded which). The origin of this receptor is a male donor with ankylosing spondylitis or in good health (not recorded which). The V gene is TRBV20-1, the J gene TRBJ2-5; no firm D call. CDR3 DNA: TGCAGTGCCGTCGGGCTCCAAGAGACCCAGTACTTC. This translates into CSAVGLQETQYF.